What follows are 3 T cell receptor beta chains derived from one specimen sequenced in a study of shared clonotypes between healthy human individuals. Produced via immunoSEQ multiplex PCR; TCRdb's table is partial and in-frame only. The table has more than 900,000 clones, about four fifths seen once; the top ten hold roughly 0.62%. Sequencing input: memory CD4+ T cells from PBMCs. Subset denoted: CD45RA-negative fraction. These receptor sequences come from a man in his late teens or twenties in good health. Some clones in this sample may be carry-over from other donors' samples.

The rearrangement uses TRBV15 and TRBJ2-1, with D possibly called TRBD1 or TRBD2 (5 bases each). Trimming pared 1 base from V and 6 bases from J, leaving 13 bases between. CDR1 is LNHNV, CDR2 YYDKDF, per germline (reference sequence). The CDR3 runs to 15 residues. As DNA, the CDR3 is TGTGCCACCAGCAGAGCGGGAATGAGGGGCAATGAGCAGTTCTTC. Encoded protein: CATSRAGMRGNEQFF.

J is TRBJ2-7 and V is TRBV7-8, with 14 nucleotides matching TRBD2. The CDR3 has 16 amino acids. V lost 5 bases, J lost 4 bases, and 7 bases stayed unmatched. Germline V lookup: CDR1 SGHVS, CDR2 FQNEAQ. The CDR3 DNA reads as TGTGCCAGCAGCGCAGGGGGACTAGCGGGAGTTTACGAGCAGTACTTC. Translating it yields CASSAGGLAGVYEQYF.

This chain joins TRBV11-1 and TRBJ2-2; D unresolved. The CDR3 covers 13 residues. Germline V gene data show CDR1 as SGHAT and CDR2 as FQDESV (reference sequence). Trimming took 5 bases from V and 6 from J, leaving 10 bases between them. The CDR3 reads CASSPNWAGELFF. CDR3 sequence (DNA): TGTGCCAGCAGCCCAAACTGGGCCGGGGAGCTGTTTTTT.